The T cell receptor beta chain under discussion was sequenced for a study of shared clonotypes between healthy human individuals. Nashville, Tennessee was home to all donors, who were Caucasian adults. Notes on this clone: Its antigen is undetermined.

The ends were cut back, 5 bases at V and 2 bases at J, with 13 bases in the middle. Germline CDR1 and CDR2: LNHNV and YYDKDF (reference sequence). The CDR3 has 14 residues. Regarding the study as a whole: Among non-shared clonotypes, generation probabilities were lower than among those shared by all four donors.

TCRdb's copy holds only in-frame clones and misses some; the assay was immunoSEQ multiplex PCR. The profile covers fewer than 1.8 million clones, with less than 99% appearing a single time and roughly 0.36% taken by the ten largest. The chain uses TRBV15 and TRBJ2-7; D is ambiguous. This TCR derives from a man aged 30-40 years in good health. Sequenced input: naive CD4+ T cells sorted from blood. Sample subset: CD45RA+ positively selected. CDR3 loop: CATSQGKGTYEQYF. CDR3 sequence (DNA): TGTGCCACCAGCCAAGGGAAGGGAACCTACGAGCAGTACTTC. The full variable domain, in which reference TRBV15 and TRBJ2-7 provide the parts outside the CDR3, is DAMVIQNPRYQVTQFGKPVTLSCSQTLNHNVMYWYQQKSSQAPKLLFHYYDKDFNNEADTPDNFQSRRPNTSFCFLDIRSPGLGDTAMYLCATSQGKGTYEQYFGPGTRLTVT.